The 4 T cell receptor beta chains below were found in one sample sequenced in a study of identical twins. A single record per CDR3 protein comes from TCRdb applying MiXCR to the 5' RACE reads. The sample lists about 890,000 distinct CDR3 sequences, more than 9% occurring once. The same specimen was also included in a second study, on yellow fever vaccine responses in identical twins.

The sample comprised PBMCs. The origin of the receptors is a woman aged 18-29 years in good health.

Only a few counts were recorded for this clonotype. This chain connects TRBV6-1 to TRBJ2-1, with 8 bases that match TRBD2. V lost 6 bases to trimming and J lost 2 bases; unmatched junction nucleotides: 6. The CDR3 extends over 15 amino acids. Germline CDR1 MNHNS, CDR2 SASEGT. Here the CDR3 DNA reads TGTGCCAGCAGGAAAAGCGGGAGAACCTACAATGAGCAGTTCTTC. Residues: CASRKSGRTYNEQFF.

Turning to this clonotype: A much larger clone differs by one base, so this may be a read error. The chain is built from TRBV12-3 or TRBV12-4 and TRBJ2-1; 9 nucleotides agree with TRBD2. The V segment lost 4 bases and the J segment 5 bases; nucleotides outside the gene matches: 3. The CDR3 runs 14 residues. As DNA, the CDR3 is TGTGCCAGCAGTTGGGCTAGCGGGAACAATGAGCAGTTCTTC. Its protein product is CASSWASGNNEQFF.

The chain uses TRBV29-1 and TRBJ2-3; weak D call: TRBD1 (6 bases). From germline, CDR1 is SQVTM and CDR2 ANQGSEA. The CDR3 is made up of 13 amino acids. Deletions cut 7 bases from V and 0 bases from J, with 11 bases between. Written as DNA, the CDR3 is TGCAGCGGAATCGGACAGAGCACAGATACGCAGTATTTT. Translated, it gives CSGIGQSTDTQYF.

This chain joins TRBV20-1 and TRBJ2-5, with 7 bases that match TRBD2. Trimming at V came to 6 bases and at J to 2 bases, leaving 15 bases not matched to a gene. The CDR3 length is 16 residues. Germline V CDR1 and CDR2: DFQATT, SNEGSKA (reference sequence). This chain's CDR3 is CSAGPSSGARQETQYF. The CDR3 DNA sequence: TGCAGTGCGGGCCCCTCTAGCGGAGCCCGTCAAGAGACCCAGTACTTC.